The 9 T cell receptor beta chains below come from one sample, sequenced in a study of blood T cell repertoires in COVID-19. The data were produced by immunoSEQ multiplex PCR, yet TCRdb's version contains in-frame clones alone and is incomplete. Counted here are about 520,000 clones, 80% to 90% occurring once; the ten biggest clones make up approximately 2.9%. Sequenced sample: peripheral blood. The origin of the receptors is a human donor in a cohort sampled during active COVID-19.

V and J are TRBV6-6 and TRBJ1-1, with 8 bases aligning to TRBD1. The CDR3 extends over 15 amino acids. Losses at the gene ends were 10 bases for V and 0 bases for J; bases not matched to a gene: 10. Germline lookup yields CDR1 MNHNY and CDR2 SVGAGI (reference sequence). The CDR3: CAITGQGIMNTEAFF. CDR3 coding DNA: TGTGCCATTACCGGACAGGGAATTATGAACACTGAAGCTTTCTTT.

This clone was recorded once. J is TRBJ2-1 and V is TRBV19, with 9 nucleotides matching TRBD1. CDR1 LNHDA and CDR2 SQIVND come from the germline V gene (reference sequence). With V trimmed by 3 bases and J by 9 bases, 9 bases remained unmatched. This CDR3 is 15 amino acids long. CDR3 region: CASSIGTGMRAEQFF. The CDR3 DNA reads TGTGCCAGTAGTATTGGGACAGGGATGCGAGCTGAGCAGTTCTTC.

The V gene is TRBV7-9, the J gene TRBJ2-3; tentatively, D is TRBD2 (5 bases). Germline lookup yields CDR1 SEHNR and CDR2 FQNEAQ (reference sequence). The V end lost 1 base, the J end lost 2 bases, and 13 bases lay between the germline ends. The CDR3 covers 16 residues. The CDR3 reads CASSLGVDYPTDTQYF. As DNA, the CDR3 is TGTGCCAGCAGCTTAGGGGTTGACTATCCCACAGATACGCAGTATTTT.

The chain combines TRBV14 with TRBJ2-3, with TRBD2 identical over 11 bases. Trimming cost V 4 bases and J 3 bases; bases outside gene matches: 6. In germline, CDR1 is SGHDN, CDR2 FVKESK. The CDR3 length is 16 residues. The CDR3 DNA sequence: TGTGCCAGCAGCCGATTAGCGGGAGGGCCGACAGATACGCAGTATTTT. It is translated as CASSRLAGGPTDTQYF.

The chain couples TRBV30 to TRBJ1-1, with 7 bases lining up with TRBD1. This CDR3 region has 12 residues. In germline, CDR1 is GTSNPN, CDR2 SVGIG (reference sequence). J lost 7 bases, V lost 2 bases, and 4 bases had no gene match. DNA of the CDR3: TGTGCCTGGAGTAAAGGGACAGATGAAGCTTTCTTT. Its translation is CAWSKGTDEAFF.

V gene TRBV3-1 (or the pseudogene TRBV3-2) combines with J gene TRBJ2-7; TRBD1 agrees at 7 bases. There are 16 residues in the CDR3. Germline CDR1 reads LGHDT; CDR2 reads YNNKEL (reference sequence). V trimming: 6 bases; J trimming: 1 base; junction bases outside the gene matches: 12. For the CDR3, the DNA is TGTGCCAGCAGTCCGAGGGGACAGCGGCGATCCTACGAGCAGTACTTC. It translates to CASSPRGQRRSYEQYF.

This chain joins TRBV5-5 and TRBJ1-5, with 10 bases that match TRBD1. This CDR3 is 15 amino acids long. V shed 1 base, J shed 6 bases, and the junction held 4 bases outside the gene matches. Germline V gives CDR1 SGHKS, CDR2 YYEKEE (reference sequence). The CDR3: CASSLPGTGAQPQHF. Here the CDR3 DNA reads TGTGCCAGCAGCTTGCCCGGGACAGGGGCTCAGCCCCAGCATTTT.

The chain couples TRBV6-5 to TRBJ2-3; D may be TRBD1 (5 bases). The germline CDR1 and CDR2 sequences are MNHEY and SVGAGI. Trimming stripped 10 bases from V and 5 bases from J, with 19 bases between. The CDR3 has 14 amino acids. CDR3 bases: TGTGCCACTTACAGGTCCAGAAGGGAAGATACGCAGTATTTT. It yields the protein CATYRSRREDTQYF.

CDR3: CASSLVGRTGELFF. Here the CDR3 DNA reads TGTGCCAGCAGCTTAGTTGGGCGCACCGGGGAGCTGTTTTTT. This sequence joins TRBV11-2 and TRBJ2-2, with D unresolved. The CDR3 totals 14 residues. Germline V gene lookup returns CDR1 SGHAT and CDR2 FQNNGV. Trimming shortened V by 1 base and J by 4 bases, and 7 bases separated the two germline ends.